A single sample gave rise to the 32 T cell receptor beta chains below, sequenced in a study of blood T cells in healthy people across ages. Through a sample-barcoded 5' primer and a J-beta primer mix, a second PCR was run for about 6 to 11 cycles. TCRdb re-called the 5' RACE reads with MiXCR, one entry per CDR3 protein. The profile shows roughly 550,000 distinct CDR3 sequences, around 24% of them singletons. These data also featured in a second study, about T cells of mothers and their children.

The sample was blood. The receptor set was obtained from a boy aged 10-17 years in good health.

The sample holds a few counts of this clonotype. CDR3 DNA sequence: TGCAGTGCTATGTCTCTAGCGGGAGTTACGAACACCGGGGAGCTGTTTTTT. Amino acids: CSAMSLAGVTNTGELFF. This chain uses TRBV20-1 with TRBJ2-2; 10 bases map to TRBD2. This CDR3 has 17 residues. Germline loops: CDR1 DFQATT, CDR2 SNEGSKA (reference sequence). The junction had 8 bases not matched to a gene; V was cut back by 4 bases and J by 0 bases.

The rearrangement links TRBV10-3 to TRBJ2-5; TRBD2 agrees at 7 bases. The better agreement between TRBJ2-7 and the DNA end casts doubt on the J call. The CDR3 loop spans 16 amino acids. CDR1 is ENHRY, CDR2 SYGVKD, per germline. CDR3 in DNA: TGTGCCATCGGCCTCCCCTCCGCGGGAGAGTACAACGAGCAGTACTTC. This encodes CAIGLPSAGEYNEQYF.

This chain links TRBV18 with TRBJ1-3, with no clear D. The CDR3 runs 15 residues. Trimming removed 4 bases from V and 0 bases from J, with 10 bases in between. The germline V gene encodes CDR1 KGHSH and CDR2 LQKENI. As DNA, the CDR3 is TGTGCCAGCTCACAAGCGGGCCTCTCTGGAAACACCATATATTTT. It specifies CASSQAGLSGNTIYF. Full variable domain (rest looked up from reference TRBV18 and TRBJ1-3): NAGVMQNPRHLVRRRGQEARLRCSPMKGHSHVYWYRQLPEEGLKFMVYLQKENIIDESGMPKERFSAEFPKEGPSILRIQQVVRGDSAAYFCASSQAGLSGNTIYFGEGSWLTVV.

This chain joins TRBV7-9 and TRBJ2-3, with 9 positions matching TRBD2. The CDR3 has 17 amino acids. Germline CDR1 reads SEHNR; CDR2 reads FQNEAQ (reference sequence). Trimming removed 5 bases from V and 6 bases from J; junction bases left unmatched: 15. This CDR3 is CASSPPQRGAAFDTQYF. The CDR3 region has the DNA TGTGCCAGCAGCCCTCCGCAGCGGGGGGCCGCTTTCGATACGCAGTATTTT.

The chain is built from TRBV20-1 and TRBJ2-1; D might be TRBD1 or TRBD2, each matching 5 bases. CDR3 length equals 13 residues. V lost 7 bases and J 1 base, leaving 11 bases between the germline ends. Germline-derived CDR1 and CDR2 are DFQATT and SNEGSKA (reference sequence). Here the CDR3 reads CSVRDGSYNEQFF. CDR3 coding DNA: TGCAGTGTCCGGGACGGGTCCTACAATGAGCAGTTCTTC.

The chain is built from TRBV12-3 or TRBV12-4 and TRBJ1-3; no definite D call. The CDR3 is made up of 13 amino acids. V was pared by 4 bases and J by 7 bases, with 11 bases between. CDR3 in amino acids: CASSSEMGNTIYF. The CDR3 DNA is TGTGCCAGCAGTTCGGAGATGGGGAACACCATATATTTT.

This clonotype came up a few times. V usage is TRBV9 and J usage is TRBJ2-7; no reliable D call. V was trimmed by 0 bases and J by 1 base, leaving 8 bases between them. The germline CDR1 and CDR2 sequences are SGDLS and YYNGEE. CDR3 length: 14 amino acids. CDR3 region: CASSVASTSYEQYF. The CDR3 DNA reads TGTGCCAGCAGCGTAGCCAGCACATCCTACGAGCAGTACTTC.

The genes are TRBV3-1 and TRBJ2-6, with TRBD1 matching over 11 bases. V lost 2 bases to trimming and J lost 1 base; unmatched junction nucleotides: 13. The CDR3 has 21 amino acids. Looked up from germline, CDR1 is LGHDT and CDR2 is YNNKEL (reference sequence). This CDR3 is CASSQIPSGWDRGSGANVLTF. As DNA, the CDR3 is TGTGCCAGCAGCCAAATTCCCTCCGGATGGGACAGGGGGTCTGGGGCCAACGTCCTGACTTTC. Using reference TRBV3-1 and TRBJ2-6 for the parts outside the CDR3, the full variable domain is DTAVSQTPKYLVTQMGNDKSIKCEQNLGHDTMYWYKQDSKKFLKIMFSYNNKELIINETVPNRFSPKSPDKAHLNLHINSLELGDSAVYFCASSQIPSGWDRGSGANVLTFGAGSRLTVL.

The CDR3 reads CASRGEGGGEQFF. DNA of the CDR3: TGTGCCAGCAGGGGTGAAGGGGGCGGTGAGCAGTTCTTC. This sequence joins TRBV6-2 or TRBV6-3 and TRBJ2-1; 7 positions match TRBD1. Trimming at V came to 6 bases and at J to 9 bases, leaving 8 bases not matched to a gene. Germline V gene sequence: CDR1 MNHEY, CDR2 SVGEGT. This CDR3 spans 13 amino acids.

This rearrangement joins TRBV2 to TRBJ2-1, with TRBD1 matching over 7 bases. V dropped 5 bases and J dropped 10; count of bases not matched to a gene: 14. Germline V gives CDR1 SNHLY, CDR2 FYNNEI. The CDR3 is 15 amino acids. The CDR3 DNA is TGTGCCAGCAGTCAAGGATGGGACAGCCGGCAAGAGCAGTTCTTC. Its translation: CASSQGWDSRQEQFF.

This clonotype was observed a handful of times. This rearrangement joins TRBV6-5 to TRBJ1-2; D might be TRBD1 (6 bases). Trimming stripped 0 bases from V and 8 bases from J, with 19 bases between. CDR3 length: 16 residues. CDR1 and CDR2 from the germline V gene are MNHEY and SVGAGI. CDR3 loop: CASSYSIRGPLRGYTF. CDR3 DNA sequence: TGTGCCAGCAGTTACTCCATCAGGGGCCCCCTTCGGGGCTACACCTTC.

The chain combines TRBV20-1 with TRBJ2-7; the match to TRBD2 covers 7 bases. V shed 1 base and J 6 bases; nucleotides not matched to a gene: 18. The CDR3 extends over 17 amino acids. Germline lookup yields CDR1 DFQATT and CDR2 SNEGSKA (reference sequence). The CDR3 loop is CSARGDYLEGSLFEQYF. Written as DNA, the CDR3 is TGCAGTGCTAGAGGGGACTACCTCGAAGGGAGTTTATTCGAGCAGTACTTC.

This clonotype was counted only a few times. The chain couples TRBV20-1 to TRBJ2-7; 13 bases fit TRBD2. The germline V gene encodes CDR1 DFQATT and CDR2 SNEGSKA (reference sequence). The CDR3 is 15 amino acids. V lost 6 bases and J lost 2; bases outside the gene matches: 7. The CDR3 loop reads CSARGTSGTPYEQYF. CDR3 DNA: TGCAGTGCCCGGGGGACTAGCGGGACCCCCTACGAGCAGTACTTC.

The sample holds a few counts of this clonotype. The chain couples TRBV5-1 to TRBJ1-2, with 7 bases that match TRBD1. The CDR3 is 13 amino acids. CDR1 and CDR2 from the germline V gene are SGHRS and YFSETQ. The ends lost 5 bases at V and 2 bases at J; junction bases unmatched: 3. The CDR3 DNA reads as TGCGCCAGCAGTAAGGACAGGAACTATGGCTACACCTTC. It is translated as CASSKDRNYGYTF.

CDR3 sequence reads: CASSKGQDQPQHF. CDR3 in DNA: TGTGCCAGCAGTAAAGGTCAGGATCAGCCCCAGCATTTT. V is TRBV12-3 or TRBV12-4 and J is TRBJ1-5; D gene ambiguous. The CDR3 is 13 residues long. V was trimmed by 5 bases and J by 5 bases, leaving 10 bases between them.

A few counts support this clonotype. The chain uses TRBV27 and TRBJ1-5; possibly TRBD1 for D (5 bases). The CDR3 has 17 amino acids. CDR1 is MNHEY and CDR2 is SMNVEV in the germline V gene (reference sequence). Between the trimmed V and J ends, which lost 6 bases and 5 bases, there was a span of 23 bases. The CDR3 sequence is CASSPAPAGRFHQPQHF. The CDR3 bases are TGTGCCAGCAGCCCCGCCCCGGCAGGGAGATTTCATCAGCCCCAGCATTTT.

This clonotype was seen more than once but under ten times. The V and J genes are TRBV9 and TRBJ2-1; 14 nucleotides match TRBD2. Germline loops: CDR1 SGDLS, CDR2 YYNGEE. This CDR3 contains 17 residues. The V gene end was trimmed by 4 bases and the J gene end by 4 bases; junction bases not matched to a gene: 7. The CDR3 protein is CASSLGTSGRPYNEQFF. The CDR3 DNA reads TGTGCCAGCAGCCTCGGGACTAGCGGGAGACCGTACAATGAGCAGTTCTTC.

The chain employs TRBV4-1 and TRBJ2-7; D might be TRBD1 (6 bases). This CDR3 spans 15 amino acids. Trimming removed 0 bases at V and 2 bases at J, with 11 bases between. CDR1 and CDR2 from the germline V gene are MGHRA and YSYEKL. The CDR3 reads CASSQDGTSTYEQYF. Here the CDR3 DNA reads TGCGCCAGCAGCCAAGACGGGACAAGCACCTACGAGCAGTACTTC.

This clonotype was observed a few times. CDR3 protein: CASSILAGNEQFF. CDR3 in DNA: TGTGCCAGTAGTATACTAGCGGGCAATGAGCAGTTCTTC. The J gene is TRBJ2-1, the V gene TRBV19; 8 nucleotides match TRBD2. V trimming: 2 bases; J trimming: 6 bases; junction bases outside the gene matches: 0. Germline assignment: CDR1 LNHDA and CDR2 SQIVND (reference sequence). The CDR3 length is 13 residues.

This clonotype has a handful of counts. The CDR3 loop is CSVRAALAKNIQYF. DNA of the CDR3: TGCAGCGTTCGGGCGGCCCTAGCCAAAAACATTCAGTACTTC. The rearrangement joins TRBV29-1 to TRBJ2-4; D is uncertain. CDR3 size: 14 residues. In germline, CDR1 is SQVTM, CDR2 ANQGSEA. Trimming took off 5 bases at V and 0 bases at J, with 11 bases between the two ends.

The chain employs TRBV18 and TRBJ1-1; unclear D gene. V lost 2 bases and J lost 7, with 8 bases in between. Germline V lookup: CDR1 KGHSH, CDR2 LQKENI. This CDR3 has 12 residues. The CDR3 reads CASSPGRSEAFF. The CDR3 region has the DNA TGTGCCAGCTCACCAGGGCGGAGTGAAGCTTTCTTT.

This clonotype was seen more than once but under ten times. The chain has TRBV29-1 and TRBJ1-2; TRBD1 matches 8 bases. Looked up from germline, CDR1 is SQVTM and CDR2 is ANQGSEA. V gave up 5 bases and J gave up 7 bases; unmatched junction bases: 6. This CDR3 spans 12 amino acids. The CDR3 sequence is CSVLTGGSGYTF. The DNA of the CDR3 is TGCAGCGTTCTAACAGGGGGAAGTGGCTACACCTTC.

The chain combines TRBV4-1 with TRBJ2-5; D is possibly TRBD2 (5 bases). V was clipped by 0 bases and J by 0 bases, with 14 bases between them. The CDR3 is 17 amino acids. The germline V gene has CDR1 MGHRA and CDR2 YSYEKL. CDR3 coding DNA: TGCGCCAGCAGCCAAGATAGGGCGGGCACGTACCAAGAGACCCAGTACTTC. Its protein product is CASSQDRAGTYQETQYF.

This clonotype was seen a handful of times. The chain couples TRBV7-8 to TRBJ2-7; the D is unclear. CDR3 length equals 15 residues. Trimming took 1 base from V and 2 from J, leaving 12 bases between them. Germline lookup yields CDR1 SGHVS and CDR2 FQNEAQ. The CDR3 spells CASSLGTVLTYEQYF. In nucleotides, the CDR3 is TGTGCCAGCAGCTTAGGGACCGTTTTGACCTACGAGCAGTACTTC.

This sequence joins TRBV5-6 and TRBJ1-2; possible D gene TRBD1, 5 bases. The CDR3 loop spans 15 amino acids. Trimming cost V 5 bases and J 1 base, with 15 bases left between them. Germline V lookup: CDR1 SGHDT, CDR2 YYEEEE. Here the CDR3 reads CASRPTENLNYGYTF. CDR3 sequence (DNA): TGTGCCAGCAGACCGACAGAAAATCTTAACTATGGCTACACCTTC.

This clonotype has only a few counts. The chain joins TRBV12-5 to TRBJ2-5; 9 bases agree with TRBD1. CDR1 is LGHNT, CDR2 FRNRAP, per germline. The CDR3 has 16 amino acids. V dropped 5 bases and J dropped 4; count of bases not matched to a gene: 11. CDR3 nucleotides: TGTGCTAGTGGTCTGAGGACAGGGGAAAGCACAGAGACCCAGTACTTC. Its translation is CASGLRTGESTETQYF.

This clonotype turned up a few times. The chain joins TRBV15 to TRBJ2-5; D might be TRBD2 (6 bases). Germline assignment: CDR1 LNHNV and CDR2 YYDKDF (reference sequence). V was cut by 0 bases and J by 2 bases, with 10 bases left in between. CDR3 length equals 15 residues. This CDR3 is CATSRDPSEQETQYF. As DNA, the CDR3 is TGTGCCACCAGCAGAGATCCTAGCGAGCAAGAGACCCAGTACTTC.

This clonotype was seen more than once but under ten times. The V and J genes are TRBV28 and TRBJ2-5; no clear D gene. TRBJ2-1 explains the end of the DNA better; the J call may be wrong. The CDR3 runs 13 residues. CDR1 is MDHEN, CDR2 SYDVKM, per germline. CDR3 region: CASSDPRMGEQFF. CDR3 DNA sequence: TGTGCCAGCAGCGATCCCCGGATGGGTGAGCAGTTCTTC.

Ten or more counts support this clonotype. The genes are TRBV6-5 and TRBJ2-5; TRBD1 matches at 7 bases. This CDR3 spans 16 amino acids. Germline CDR1 reads MNHEY; CDR2 reads SVGAGI. After removal of 2 bases from V and 0 bases from J, the junction contained 6 bases not matched to a gene. Here the CDR3 reads CASSYRKTGNQETQYF. In DNA, the CDR3 is TGTGCCAGCAGTTACCGGAAGACAGGGAACCAAGAGACCCAGTACTTC.

The chain combines TRBV7-9 with TRBJ2-7; D gene ambiguous. Germline CDR1 SEHNR, CDR2 FQNEAQ (reference sequence). V was trimmed by 5 bases and J by 2 bases, leaving 19 bases between them. The CDR3 has 16 amino acids. The DNA of the CDR3 is TGTGCCAGCAGCCCAAGTGGTGGGCCCTCAACCTACGAGCAGTACTTC. The encoded protein is CASSPSGGPSTYEQYF.

The chain combines TRBV27 with TRBJ2-1; D gene unclear. The end of the DNA aligns better with TRBJ2-7, so the J call may be wrong. The germline V gene has CDR1 MNHEY and CDR2 SMNVEV (reference sequence). The CDR3 is 15 residues long. Here the CDR3 reads CASSLSTLSSYEQYF. CDR3 coding DNA: TGTGCCAGCAGTTTGTCGACACTTTCCTCCTACGAGCAGTACTTC.

This clonotype was seen a few times. This rearrangement joins TRBV19 to TRBJ1-3; unclear D gene. The CDR3 sequence is 14 residues long. V was trimmed by 4 bases and J by 1 base, leaving 8 bases between them. Germline V gene lookup returns CDR1 LNHDA and CDR2 SQIVND (reference sequence). The chain's CDR3 is CASSRSDSGNTIYF. CDR3 bases: TGTGCCAGTAGTAGGAGCGATTCTGGAAACACCATATATTTT.